These 32 T cell receptor beta chains came from one sample sequenced in a study of cytomegalovirus exposure and HLA in healthy donors. Vbeta (60) and Jbeta (13) primers were used in the PCR. The protocol was immunoSEQ multiplex PCR, while the TCRdb copy is restricted to in-frame clones and leaves out a portion. This table has about 160,000 clones, 60% to 80% appearing once. Sequenced material: PBMCs. Source of these receptors: a man aged 25 to 40 in good health and CMV-seropositive.

The chain employs TRBV7-6 and TRBJ2-7; D ambiguous. V shed 5 bases and J shed 3 bases, with 8 bases lying between them. Germline CDR1 is SGHVS and CDR2 is FNYEAQ. CDR3 length equals 12 residues. The CDR3 is CASSHISYEQYF. DNA of the CDR3: TGTGCCAGCAGCCACATAAGCTACGAGCAGTACTTC.

The gene calls are TRBV7-6 and TRBJ2-3; TRBD2 matches 8 bases. The CDR3 runs to 16 residues. CDR1 and CDR2 from the germline V gene are SGHVS and FNYEAQ. The V and J ends lost 1 base and 5 bases, in that order; junction bases with no gene match: 8. CDR3 bases: TGTGCCAGCAGCTTAGGCGGGGGGCTGGGGGTAGATACGCAGTATTTT. Translation gives CASSLGGGLGVDTQYF.

The V gene is TRBV28, the J gene TRBJ2-7; 9 nucleotides agree with TRBD1. V trimming: 6 bases; J trimming: 2 bases; junction bases outside the gene matches: 8. The germline V gene has CDR1 MDHEN and CDR2 SYDVKM. The CDR3 contains 15 residues. The CDR3: CASSSNRDRAYEQYF. The CDR3 region has the DNA TGTGCCAGCAGCTCGAACCGGGACAGGGCCTACGAGCAGTACTTC.

There are a few counts of this clone. V is TRBV4-1 and J is TRBJ2-1; 10 nucleotides align to TRBD2. In germline, CDR1 is MGHRA, CDR2 YSYEKL. The CDR3 runs to 15 residues. V trimming: 0 bases; J trimming: 7 bases; junction bases outside the gene matches: 3. CDR3 DNA: TGCGCCAGCAGCCAAGATCCTAGCGGGGGAAATGAGCAGTTCTTC. It yields the protein CASSQDPSGGNEQFF.

The CDR3 bases are TGTGCCAGCAGTCCAATACTACCTGGGACTAGCGGGGGGTACGAGCAGTACTTC. It codes for CASSPILPGTSGGYEQYF. The genes are TRBV28 and TRBJ2-7, with TRBD2 matching 15 bases. V shed 5 bases and J 4 bases; nucleotides not matched to a gene: 12. From germline, CDR1 is MDHEN and CDR2 SYDVKM. The CDR3 length is 18 residues.

The V gene is TRBV6-5, the J gene TRBJ2-5; 10 bases are a match to TRBD1. The DNA end favors TRBJ2-7, so the J call may be wrong. CDR3 length: 15 residues. Germline CDR1 MNHEY, CDR2 SVGAGI. Here the CDR3 reads CASSKGQGGYYEQYF. The CDR3 bases are TGTGCCAGCAGTAAAGGACAGGGGGGTTACTACGAGCAGTACTTC.

The chain recombines TRBV13 with TRBJ2-1; TRBD2 agrees at 14 bases. CDR1 and CDR2 (germline): PRHDT, FYEKMQ (reference sequence). After removal of 5 bases from V and 4 bases from J, the junction contained 1 base not matched to a gene. This CDR3 has 15 residues. CDR3 DNA: TGTGCCAGCAGCCGGACTAGCGGGGGGTACAATGAGCAGTTCTTC. The encoded protein is CASSRTSGGYNEQFF.

A few counts support this clone. The chain is built from TRBV28 and TRBJ2-1; TRBD2 might be the D (6 bases). CDR3 length: 15 amino acids. Trimming removed 3 bases from V and 2 bases from J, with 11 bases in between. Germline CDR1 reads MDHEN; CDR2 reads SYDVKM. CDR3 in DNA: TGTGCCAGCAGTTTTCGCGGGGCCACCTACAATGAGCAGTTCTTC. It specifies CASSFRGATYNEQFF. The complete variable domain, with remaining parts taken from reference TRBV28 and TRBJ2-1, reads DVKVTQSSRYLVKRTGEKVFLECVQDMDHENMFWYRQDPGLGLRLIYFSYDVKMKEKGDIPEGYSVSREKKERFSLILESASTNQTSMYLCASSFRGATYNEQFFGPGTRLTVL.

This chain uses TRBV23-1 with TRBJ2-1, with TRBD2 identical over 9 bases. TRBV23-1 carries the ORF label, with uncertain function. There are 13 residues in the CDR3. V dropped 8 bases and J dropped 6; count of bases not matched to a gene: 5. The CDR3 DNA sequence: TGCGCCAGCGAGCGGGGGGCGCGCAATGAGCAGTTCTTC. Translating it yields CASERGARNEQFF.

This clone was seen a handful of times. The chain recombines TRBV6-4 with TRBJ2-3, with D possibly being TRBD1 (5 bases). The CDR3 has 12 residues. Deletions cut 2 bases from V and 11 bases from J, with 11 bases between. Germline V CDR1 and CDR2: MRHNA, SNTAGT. CDR3: CASSDGAGRQYF. The DNA for the CDR3 is TGTGCCAGCAGTGACGGGGCAGGAAGGCAGTATTTT.

This chain joins TRBV5-1 and TRBJ2-3, with TRBD2 matching 8 bases. This CDR3 region has 15 residues. CDR1 is SGHRS and CDR2 is YFSETQ in the germline V gene. V was pared by 6 bases and J by 2 bases, with 8 bases of the junction left unmatched. In DNA form, the CDR3 reads TGCGCCAGCACTATTACTAGCGGCACCACAGATACGCAGTATTTT. It encodes CASTITSGTTDTQYF.

This clone came up a few times. This rearrangement joins TRBV2 to TRBJ2-1, with TRBD1 as a possible D gene (6 bases). Trimming left V 5 bases short and J 8 bases short, with 19 bases between. The V gene's germline CDR1 is SNHLY and CDR2 FYNNEI. This CDR3 comprises 15 residues. The CDR3 spells CASSSQGGYEDEQFF. The DNA for the CDR3 is TGTGCCAGCAGTTCACAGGGTGGGTATGAAGATGAGCAGTTCTTC.

This clone was seen only once. The chain uses TRBV2 and TRBJ1-2, with 7 bases matching TRBD1. The germline gives CDR1 SNHLY, CDR2 FYNNEI. The trim removed 5 bases at V and 2 bases at J, leaving 8 bases unmatched. There are 15 residues in the CDR3. Here the CDR3 reads CASSTIPTGNYGYTF. Here the CDR3 DNA reads TGTGCCAGCAGTACCATACCGACAGGGAACTATGGCTACACCTTC.

The chain combines TRBV15 with TRBJ2-5; 13 nucleotides match TRBD2. V lost 0 bases to trimming and J lost 9 bases; unmatched junction nucleotides: 4. This CDR3 has 15 residues. Germline V CDR1 and CDR2: LNHNV, YYDKDF (reference sequence). CDR3 bases: TGTGCCACCAGCAGAGAGGGGACTAGCGGGGAGGCCCAGTACTTC. This encodes CATSREGTSGEAQYF.

The chain links TRBV19 to TRBJ2-7, with TRBD1 matching 7 bases. This CDR3 has 15 residues. After removal of 7 bases from V and 2 bases from J, the junction contained 11 bases not matched to a gene. The germline V gene has CDR1 LNHDA and CDR2 SQIVND (reference sequence). The CDR3 loop is CASTAVAGGTYEQYF. The CDR3 nucleotides are TGTGCCAGTACCGCGGTGGCAGGGGGAACCTACGAGCAGTACTTC.

This rearrangement joins TRBV28 to TRBJ2-7, with TRBD1 matching 10 bases. J was trimmed by 3 bases and V by 6 bases; bases with no gene match: 8. Germline CDR1 is MDHEN and CDR2 is SYDVKM. The CDR3 sequence is 15 residues long. The chain's CDR3 is CASSLGQGVVYEQYF. CDR3 in DNA: TGTGCCAGCAGCCTTGGACAGGGGGTTGTCTACGAGCAGTACTTC.

This chain connects TRBV5-1 to TRBJ1-5; D remains unclear. CDR1 and CDR2 (germline): SGHRS, YFSETQ. The CDR3 loop spans 14 amino acids. Deletions cut 2 bases from V and 7 bases from J, with 13 bases between. The CDR3 sequence is CASSLEGRGQPQHF. CDR3 nucleotide sequence: TGCGCCAGCAGCTTAGAGGGTAGAGGGCAGCCCCAGCATTTT.

The rearrangement links TRBV29-1 to TRBJ2-4; 10 nucleotides agree with TRBD1. The CDR3 spans 12 residues. Trimming cost V 7 bases and J 8 bases; bases outside gene matches: 5. CDR1 and CDR2 from the germline V gene are SQVTM and ANQGSEA. The CDR3 coding sequence is TGCAGCGCTGACAGGGGGCAAGACATTCAGTACTTC. It codes for CSADRGQDIQYF.

This chain uses TRBV5-1 with TRBJ2-2; 12 bases align to TRBD2. This CDR3 region has 17 residues. Germline CDR1 is SGHRS and CDR2 is YFSETQ. V gave up 1 base and J gave up 9 bases; unmatched junction bases: 10. The CDR3 sequence is CASSLSPGLAGTRELFF. CDR3 nucleotides: TGCGCCAGCAGCTTGTCCCCAGGACTAGCGGGGACTCGGGAGCTGTTTTTT.

This CDR3 reads CASRRTDSYNSPLHF. The CDR3, as DNA: TGTGCCAGCAGGCGGACAGATAGTTATAATTCACCCCTCCACTTT. V is TRBV6-6 and J is TRBJ1-6; tentative D call: TRBD1 (6 bases). Per the germline V gene, CDR1 is MNHNY and CDR2 is SVGAGI (reference sequence). Between the trimmed V and J ends, which lost 6 bases and 4 bases, there was a span of 13 bases. This CDR3 has 15 residues.

The chain links TRBV9 to TRBJ2-7, with D perhaps matching TRBD2 (6 bases). V was trimmed by 4 bases and J by 5 bases, leaving 13 bases between them. Germline values: CDR1 SGDLS, CDR2 YYNGEE. This CDR3 comprises 13 residues. The CDR3 protein is CASSLWPGDEQYF. In DNA, the CDR3 is TGTGCCAGCAGCCTATGGCCGGGAGACGAGCAGTACTTC.

The chain is built from TRBV28 and TRBJ1-6; possibly TRBD1 for D (6 bases). This CDR3 spans 15 amino acids. V lost 7 bases and J 7 bases, leaving 17 bases between the germline ends. CDR1 MDHEN and CDR2 SYDVKM come from the germline V gene. The CDR3 DNA is TGTGCCAGCACCCCCGGGGGGCGCACAAATTCACCCCTCCACTTT. Protein product: CASTPGGRTNSPLHF.

The rearrangement uses TRBV27 and TRBJ2-7; possible D gene TRBD1, 5 bases. Germline CDR1 MNHEY, CDR2 SMNVEV (reference sequence). Trimming removed 3 bases at V and 4 bases at J, with 10 bases between. This CDR3 spans 13 amino acids. The CDR3: CASSLDQGYEQYF. CDR3 nucleotide sequence: TGTGCCAGCAGTTTGGATCAGGGTTACGAGCAGTACTTC.

V is TRBV2 and J is TRBJ1-4; 12 bases map to TRBD1. V shed 3 bases, J shed 2 bases, and the junction held 10 bases outside the gene matches. This CDR3 comprises 19 residues. The germline CDR1 and CDR2 sequences are SNHLY and FYNNEI. CDR3 region: CASSDLRGQGAPTNEKLFF. The CDR3 bases are TGTGCCAGCAGTGATCTGAGGGGACAGGGGGCCCCCACTAATGAAAAACTGTTTTTT.

This clone has only one observation. The rearrangement uses TRBV10-3 and TRBJ1-2, with TRBD1 as a possible D gene (6 bases). The CDR3 covers 14 residues. Germline CDR1 and CDR2: ENHRY and SYGVKD. V shed 4 bases and J shed 5 bases, with 14 bases lying between them. The CDR3 DNA reads as TGTGCCATCAGTGGGGGGCAGGAGGTGTATGGCTACACCTTC. Translation: CAISGGQEVYGYTF.

This clone was observed a single time. V gene TRBV6-1 combines with J gene TRBJ2-3, with unresolved D. The CDR3 runs to 14 residues. CDR1 and CDR2 from the germline V gene are MNHNS and SASEGT. The V end was cut by 1 base, the J end by 3 bases, with 8 bases between. CDR3 region: CASSEGRWTDTQYF. The CDR3 DNA is TGTGCCAGCAGTGAAGGGAGATGGACAGATACGCAGTATTTT.

This chain links TRBV7-2 with TRBJ1-5; tentative D call: TRBD1 (6 bases). Germline V gene lookup returns CDR1 SGHTA and CDR2 FQGNSA. Trimming shortened V by 6 bases and J by 2 bases, and 8 bases separated the two germline ends. The CDR3 length is 13 residues. The CDR3 coding sequence is TGTGCCAGCAGTAACAGGGGCAATCAGCCCCAGCATTTT. Amino acids: CASSNRGNQPQHF.

This clone was counted between two and nine times. J is TRBJ1-1 and V is TRBV1; the tabulated D call, TRBD1, remains unverified against the DNA. TRBV1 is described as a pseudogene. This CDR3 is built from 16 residues. The CDR3 DNA reads as TGCACCAGCAGCCCCCGCCGGACAGGGTCTCATACTGAAGCTTTCTTT. It specifies CTSSPRRTGSHTEAFF.

The genes are TRBV30 and TRBJ2-2; TRBD1 matches 7 bases. V lost 4 bases, J lost 7 bases, and 9 bases stayed unmatched. CDR3 length: 14 residues. The V gene's germline CDR1 is GTSNPN and CDR2 SVGIG (reference sequence). Here the CDR3 DNA reads TGTGCCTGGATTTGGACAGGATGGAGCGGGGAGCTGTTTTTT. It encodes CAWIWTGWSGELFF. Supplemented by reference TRBV30 and TRBJ2-2, the full variable domain reads SQTIHQWPATLVQPVGSPLSLECTVEGTSNPNLYWYRQAAGRGLQLLFYSVGIGQISSEVPQNLSASRPQDRQFILSSKKLLLSDSGFYLCAWIWTGWSGELFFGEGSRLTVL.

This clone was seen just once. V gene TRBV5-1 combines with J gene TRBJ1-6; maybe TRBD1 (6 bases). V was trimmed by 4 bases and J by 0 bases, leaving 11 bases between them. CDR3 length equals 16 residues. CDR1 and CDR2 from the germline V gene are SGHRS and YFSETQ. In DNA, the CDR3 is TGCGCCAGCAGCGAGGACAGAAGCTCCTATAATTCACCCCTCCACTTT. Protein: CASSEDRSSYNSPLHF.

This clone was recorded once. The J gene is TRBJ1-5, the V gene TRBV2, with TRBD1 as a possible D gene (5 bases). The CDR3 loop spans 15 amino acids. CDR1 and CDR2 from the germline V gene are SNHLY and FYNNEI. With 2 bases removed from V and 1 base from J, the gap between germline ends came to 9 bases. The CDR3, as DNA: TGTGCCAGCAGTGAATGGGGGGTCAGCAATCAGCCCCAGCATTTT. Protein product: CASSEWGVSNQPQHF. The whole variable domain, filled in from reference TRBV2 and TRBJ1-5, reads EPEVTQTPSHQVTQMGQEVILRCVPISNHLYFYWYRQILGQKVEFLVSFYNNEISEKSEIFDDQFSVERPDGSNFTLKIRSTKLEDSAMYFCASSEWGVSNQPQHFGDGTRLSIL.

The V and J genes are TRBV4-2 and TRBJ2-3; 8 bases are shared with TRBD2. Germline assignment: CDR1 LGHNA and CDR2 YNFKEQ. The CDR3 has 16 amino acids. The trim removed 4 bases at V and 4 bases at J, leaving 10 bases unmatched. CDR3 region: CASSPELTSAADTQYF. As DNA, the CDR3 is TGTGCCAGCAGCCCAGAGTTGACTAGCGCCGCAGATACGCAGTATTTT.